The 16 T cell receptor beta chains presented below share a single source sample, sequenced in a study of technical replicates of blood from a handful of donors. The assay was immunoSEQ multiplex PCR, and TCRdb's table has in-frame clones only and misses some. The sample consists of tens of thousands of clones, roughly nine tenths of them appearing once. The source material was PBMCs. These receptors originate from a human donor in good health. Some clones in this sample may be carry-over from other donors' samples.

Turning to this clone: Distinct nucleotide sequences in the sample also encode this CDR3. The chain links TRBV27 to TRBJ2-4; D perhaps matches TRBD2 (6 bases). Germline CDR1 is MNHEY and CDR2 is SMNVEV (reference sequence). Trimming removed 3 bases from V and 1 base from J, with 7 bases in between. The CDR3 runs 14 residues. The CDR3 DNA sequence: TGTGCCAGCAGTTTGGGGGGTGCCAAAAACATTCAGTACTTC. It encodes CASSLGGAKNIQYF.

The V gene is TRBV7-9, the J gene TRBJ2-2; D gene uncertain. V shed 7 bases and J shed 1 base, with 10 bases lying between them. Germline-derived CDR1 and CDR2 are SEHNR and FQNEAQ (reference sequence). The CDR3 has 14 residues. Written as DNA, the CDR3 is TGTGCCAGCATCGCCCCAGGGAACACCGGGGAGCTGTTTTTT. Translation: CASIAPGNTGELFF.

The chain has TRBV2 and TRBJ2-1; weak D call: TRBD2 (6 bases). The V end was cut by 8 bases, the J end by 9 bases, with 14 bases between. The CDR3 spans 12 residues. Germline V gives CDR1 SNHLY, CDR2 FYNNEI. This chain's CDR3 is CASGDRAGEQFF. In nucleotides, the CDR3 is TGTGCCAGCGGGGATCGAGCGGGTGAGCAGTTCTTC.

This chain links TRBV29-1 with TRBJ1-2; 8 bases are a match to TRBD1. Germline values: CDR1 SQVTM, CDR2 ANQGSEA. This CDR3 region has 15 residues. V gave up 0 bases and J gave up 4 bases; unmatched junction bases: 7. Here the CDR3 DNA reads TGCAGCGTTGAAGATCGACAGGGGCATACCTATGGCTACACCTTC. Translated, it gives CSVEDRQGHTYGYTF.

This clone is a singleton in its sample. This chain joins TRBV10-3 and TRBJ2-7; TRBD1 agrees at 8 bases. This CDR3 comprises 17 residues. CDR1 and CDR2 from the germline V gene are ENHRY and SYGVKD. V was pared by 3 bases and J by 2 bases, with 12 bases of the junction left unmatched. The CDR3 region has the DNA TGTGCCATCAGTGATCATCGGCTTAAGACAGGGGCCTACGAGCAGTACTTC. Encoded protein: CAISDHRLKTGAYEQYF.

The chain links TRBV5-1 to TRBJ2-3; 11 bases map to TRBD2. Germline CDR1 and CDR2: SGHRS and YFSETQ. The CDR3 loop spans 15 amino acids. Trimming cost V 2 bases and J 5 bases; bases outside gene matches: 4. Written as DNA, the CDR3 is TGCGCCAGCAGCTTAACTAGCGGGAGTGTAGATACGCAGTATTTT. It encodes CASSLTSGSVDTQYF.

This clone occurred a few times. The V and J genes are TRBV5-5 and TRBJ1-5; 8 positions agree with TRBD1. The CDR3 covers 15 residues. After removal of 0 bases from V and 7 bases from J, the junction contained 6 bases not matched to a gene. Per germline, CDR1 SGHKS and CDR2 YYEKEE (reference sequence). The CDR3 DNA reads TGTGCCAGCAGCTTGGCGCAGGGGGCATCGCAGCCCCAGCATTTT. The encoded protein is CASSLAQGASQPQHF.

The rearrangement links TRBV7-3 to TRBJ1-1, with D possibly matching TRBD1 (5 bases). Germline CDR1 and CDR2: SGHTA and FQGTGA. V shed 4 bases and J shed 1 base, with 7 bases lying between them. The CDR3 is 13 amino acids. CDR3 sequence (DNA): TGTGCCAGCAGCTCCGGACAGAACACTGAAGCTTTCTTT. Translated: CASSSGQNTEAFF.

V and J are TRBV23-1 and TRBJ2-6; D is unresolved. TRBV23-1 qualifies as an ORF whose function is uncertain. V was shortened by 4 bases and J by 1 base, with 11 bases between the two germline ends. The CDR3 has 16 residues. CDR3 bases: TGCGCCAGCAGTCTTAGTAGCTGGTCTGGGGCCAACGTCCTGACTTTC. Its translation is CASSLSSWSGANVLTF.

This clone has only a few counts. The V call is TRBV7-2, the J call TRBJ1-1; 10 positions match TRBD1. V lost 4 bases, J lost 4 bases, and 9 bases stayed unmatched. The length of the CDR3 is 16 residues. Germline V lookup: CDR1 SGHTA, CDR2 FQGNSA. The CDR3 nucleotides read TGTGCCAGCAGCTACCTCGGGACAGGGGTTACCACTGAAGCTTTCTTT. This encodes CASSYLGTGVTTEAFF.

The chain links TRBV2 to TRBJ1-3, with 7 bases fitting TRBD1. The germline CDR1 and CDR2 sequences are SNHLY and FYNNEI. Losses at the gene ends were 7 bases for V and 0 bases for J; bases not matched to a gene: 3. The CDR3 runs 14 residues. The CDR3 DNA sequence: TGTGCCAGCAAAGGGACAGTCTCTGGAAACACCATATATTTT. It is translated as CASKGTVSGNTIYF.

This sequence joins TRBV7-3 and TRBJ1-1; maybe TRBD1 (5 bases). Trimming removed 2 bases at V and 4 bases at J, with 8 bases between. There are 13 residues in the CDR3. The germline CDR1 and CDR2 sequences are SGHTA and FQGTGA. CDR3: CASSLGGSTEAFF. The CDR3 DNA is TGTGCCAGCAGCTTAGGGGGGAGCACTGAAGCTTTCTTT.

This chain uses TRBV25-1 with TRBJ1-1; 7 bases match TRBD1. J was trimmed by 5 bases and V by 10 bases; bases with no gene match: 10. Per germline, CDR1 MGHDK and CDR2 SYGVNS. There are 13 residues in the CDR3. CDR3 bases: TGTGCCACCTCAGGGGGAAGTTGGACTGAAGCTTTCTTT. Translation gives CATSGGSWTEAFF.

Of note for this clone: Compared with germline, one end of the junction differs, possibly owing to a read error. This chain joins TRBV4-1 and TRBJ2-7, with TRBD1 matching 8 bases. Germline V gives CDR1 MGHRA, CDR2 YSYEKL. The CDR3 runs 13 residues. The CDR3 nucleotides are TGCGCCAGCAGCCAAGATCCTGGACAGGGATGCGAGTTC. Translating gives CASSQDPGQGCEF.

This chain's CDR3 is CASSSDRVNTEAFF. DNA for the CDR3: TGTGCCAGCAGCTCCGACAGGGTGAACACTGAAGCTTTCTTT. This chain joins TRBV7-9 and TRBJ1-1, with 7 bases matching TRBD1. CDR3 length equals 14 residues. V shed 4 bases, J shed 0 bases, and the junction held 2 bases outside the gene matches. CDR1 is SEHNR, CDR2 FQNEAQ, per germline (reference sequence).

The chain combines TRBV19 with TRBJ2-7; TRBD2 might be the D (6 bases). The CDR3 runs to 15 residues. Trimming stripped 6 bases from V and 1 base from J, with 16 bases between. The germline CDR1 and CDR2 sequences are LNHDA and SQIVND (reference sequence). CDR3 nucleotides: TGTGCCAGTAGCTCCGGGCGGGATTTTTCCTACGAGCAGTACTTC. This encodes CASSSGRDFSYEQYF.